These T cell receptor beta chains were read from a single sample in a study of T-cell memory formation after mild COVID-19. Each CDR3 protein gets one entry after TCRdb re-called the 5' RACE reads with MiXCR. The table includes 25,000 to 30,000 distinct CDR3 sequences, roughly 16% detected once. Specimen: PBMCs or a T cell subset sorted from them (not recorded which). These receptors came from an adult who had mild COVID-19 (a few samples of this study predate the infection). Cell type and time point are not known. Both conserved end residues are part of each CDR3. The D gene is left open where the match is weak. Clone size, where shown, is once, few, many, or a class for clones that have expanded.

clone_size: many
d_call: TRBD2
j_call: TRBJ2-1
v_call: TRBV20-1
cdr3_nt: TGCAGTGCTAGATCGACTAGCGGGGTCATCTCCTACAATGAGCAGTTCTTC
cdr3_aa: CSARSTSGVISYNEQFF

clone_size: many
d_call: TRBD1
j_call: TRBJ2-6
v_call: TRBV2
cdr3_nt: TGTGCCAGCAGTGAATCCAGGGGGCGTAATAACGTCCTGACTTTC
cdr3_aa: CASSESRGRNNVLTF

clone_size: many
d_call: NA
j_call: TRBJ1-1
v_call: TRBV5-1
cdr3_nt: TGCGCCAGCAGCTTGGCGCCTTCGAACACTGAAGCTTTCTTT
cdr3_aa: CASSLAPSNTEAFF

clone_size: many
d_call: NA
j_call: TRBJ2-7
v_call: TRBV7-6
cdr3_nt: TGTGCCAGCAGCTTAGGAAATCGCGGGAACTACGAGCAGTACTTC
cdr3_aa: CASSLGNRGNYEQYF

clone_size: NA
d_call: TRBD1
j_call: TRBJ1-2
v_call: TRBV9
cdr3_nt: TGTGCCAGCAGCGGGCCCGGGACAGCCAAAATTAACTATGGCTACACCTTC
cdr3_aa: CASSGPGTAKINYGYTF

clone_size: many
d_call: TRBD1
j_call: TRBJ1-6
v_call: TRBV3-1
cdr3_nt: TGTGCCAGCAGACCTCCGGGACAGCTTAATTCACCCCTCCACTTT
cdr3_aa: CASRPPGQLNSPLHF

clone_size: many
d_call: TRBD1
j_call: TRBJ1-1
v_call: TRBV12-3/TRBV12-4
cdr3_nt: TGTGCCAGCAGCATACAGGGGTCGGGCACTGAAGCTTTCTTT
cdr3_aa: CASSIQGSGTEAFF

clone_size: many
d_call: TRBD2
j_call: TRBJ2-3
v_call: TRBV20-1
cdr3_nt: TGCAGTGCTGGTACCGGGACTAGCATACCAGATACGCAGTATTTT
cdr3_aa: CSAGTGTSIPDTQYF

clone_size: NA
d_call: TRBD1
j_call: TRBJ1-2
v_call: TRBV4-1
cdr3_nt: TGCGCCAGCAGCCGCGGGACAGGGACCTATGGCTACACCTTC
cdr3_aa: CASSRGTGTYGYTF

clone_size: NA
d_call: TRBD2
j_call: TRBJ2-5
v_call: TRBV5-4
cdr3_nt: TGTGCCAGCAGCCCCTTTGGGGGGGAGGGGACCCAGTACTTC
cdr3_aa: CASSPFGGEGTQYF

clone_size: once
d_call: NA
j_call: TRBJ2-3
v_call: TRBV7-9
cdr3_nt: TGTGCCAGCAGCTCCTCGGCGGGGTTTTCGGCAGATACGCAGTATTTT
cdr3_aa: CASSSSAGFSADTQYF

clone_size: many
d_call: TRBD2
j_call: TRBJ2-7
v_call: TRBV7-9
cdr3_nt: TGTGCCAGCAGCCACCCCGCCGGGACTAGCGGGGGCGAGCAGTACTTC
cdr3_aa: CASSHPAGTSGGEQYF

clone_size: many
d_call: NA
j_call: TRBJ2-2
v_call: TRBV5-1
cdr3_nt: TGCGCCAGCAGCTTGGGGGCCAGGACCACCGGGGAGCTGTTTTTT
cdr3_aa: CASSLGARTTGELFF

clone_size: NA
d_call: NA
j_call: TRBJ1-2
v_call: TRBV12-5
cdr3_nt: TGTGCTAGTGGGGCCCGTGACTATGGCTACACCTTC
cdr3_aa: CASGARDYGYTF

clone_size: many
d_call: NA
j_call: TRBJ1-3
v_call: TRBV6-5
cdr3_nt: TGTGCCAGCAAAAACGACGGGTTTAACTCTGGAAACACCATATATTTT
cdr3_aa: CASKNDGFNSGNTIYF

clone_size: many
d_call: NA
j_call: TRBJ1-1
v_call: TRBV7-6
cdr3_nt: TGTGCCAGCAGCGTGGTCGAGCGGACTGAAGCTTTCTTT
cdr3_aa: CASSVVERTEAFF

clone_size: many
d_call: TRBD1
j_call: TRBJ1-5
v_call: TRBV7-2
cdr3_nt: TGTGCCAGCAGCCTTACAGGGGTCCTGAATCAGCCCCAGCATTTT
cdr3_aa: CASSLTGVLNQPQHF

clone_size: many
d_call: TRBD1
j_call: TRBJ1-1
v_call: TRBV7-9
cdr3_nt: TGTGCCAGCAGCTCGGACAGGGGGAACACTGAAGCTTTCTTT
cdr3_aa: CASSSDRGNTEAFF

clone_size: many
d_call: NA
j_call: TRBJ1-1
v_call: TRBV5-1
cdr3_nt: TGCGCCAGCAGCTTAACTCCCGGGAACACTGAAGCTTTCTTT
cdr3_aa: CASSLTPGNTEAFF

clone_size: NA
d_call: NA
j_call: TRBJ2-7
v_call: TRBV4-1
cdr3_nt: TGCGCCAGCAGCCAAGGGGACCGAGACAGTGCCTACGAGCAGTACTTC
cdr3_aa: CASSQGDRDSAYEQYF

clone_size: few
d_call: NA
j_call: TRBJ2-3
v_call: TRBV7-9
cdr3_nt: TGTGCCAGCAGCTGGGCGGGGACCACAAGCACAGATACGCAGTATTTT
cdr3_aa: CASSWAGTTSTDTQYF

clone_size: few
d_call: NA
j_call: TRBJ2-7
v_call: TRBV7-2
cdr3_nt: TGTGCCAGCAGCTTACTTGGCGTCTACTACGAGCAGTACTTC
cdr3_aa: CASSLLGVYYEQYF

clone_size: NA
d_call: NA
j_call: TRBJ1-6
v_call: TRBV6-6
cdr3_nt: TGTGCCACCAGAAACCCCCAGGGGCATTATTCACCCCTCCACTTT
cdr3_aa: CATRNPQGHYSPLHF

clone_size: many
d_call: TRBD1
j_call: TRBJ2-2
v_call: TRBV5-4
cdr3_nt: TGTGCCAGCAGCTCGGGACAGGGAAACACCGGGGAGCTGTTTTTT
cdr3_aa: CASSSGQGNTGELFF

clone_size: many
d_call: NA
j_call: TRBJ1-1
v_call: TRBV10-3
cdr3_nt: TGTGCCATCAGTGCCGATGCCGGGAGTGAAGCTTTCTTT
cdr3_aa: CAISADAGSEAFF

clone_size: many
d_call: NA
j_call: TRBJ1-4
v_call: TRBV4-1
cdr3_nt: TGCGCCAGCAGCTCCGGGACCGTCGAAAAACTGTTTTTT
cdr3_aa: CASSSGTVEKLFF

clone_size: NA
d_call: TRBD1
j_call: TRBJ1-2
v_call: TRBV3-1
cdr3_nt: TGTGCCAGCAGCCGACAGGGGCGAGGGGGGTATGGCTACACCTTC
cdr3_aa: CASSRQGRGGYGYTF

clone_size: many
d_call: NA
j_call: TRBJ2-3
v_call: TRBV5-8
cdr3_nt: TGTGCCAGCAGCTTGATGCAGGGAGGTTGGACAGATACGCAGTATTTT
cdr3_aa: CASSLMQGGWTDTQYF

clone_size: many
d_call: NA
j_call: TRBJ1-1
v_call: TRBV5-1
cdr3_nt: TGCGCCAGCAGCTACCTGGGGATTGGTATGAACACTGAAGCTTTCTTT
cdr3_aa: CASSYLGIGMNTEAFF

clone_size: NA
d_call: NA
j_call: TRBJ1-5
v_call: TRBV12-3/TRBV12-4
cdr3_nt: TGTGCCAGCAGTTCAGACAGGTCTAATCAGCCCCAGCATTTT
cdr3_aa: CASSSDRSNQPQHF

clone_size: few
d_call: TRBD1
j_call: TRBJ2-7
v_call: TRBV30
cdr3_nt: TGTGCCTGGAGGGGGCCCTCGAGGGGGCGAAGGTACGAGCAGTACTTC
cdr3_aa: CAWRGPSRGRRYEQYF

clone_size: NA
d_call: NA
j_call: TRBJ2-7
v_call: TRBV7-9
cdr3_nt: TGTGCCAGCAGCTTAGCGGGAACGTCTGAGCAGTACTTC
cdr3_aa: CASSLAGTSEQYF

clone_size: NA
d_call: NA
j_call: TRBJ2-6
v_call: TRBV12-3/TRBV12-4
cdr3_nt: TGTGCCAGCAGTTCCGGGGCTGGGGCCAACGTCCTGACTTTC
cdr3_aa: CASSSGAGANVLTF